These 9 T cell receptor beta chains were all obtained from the same sample, sequenced in a study of glioma-infiltrating T cells. The iRepertoire nested amplicon-rescue multiplex PCR amplified TCR alpha and beta CDR3s from RNA. TCRdb independently ran MiXCR on the multiplex PCR reads; one entry per CDR3 protein. The data contain under 200,000 distinct CDR3 sequences, 43% of them singletons. Sample: glioma tissue, nonneoplastic brain tissue, or PBMCs (not recorded which). The receptors were sampled from a human donor with low-grade glioma or glioblastoma, undergoing nonglioma brain surgery, or in good health (not recorded which).

This clonotype appeared once. A much more abundant neighbour one base away suggests this may be a read error. The V and J genes are TRBV3-1 and TRBJ2-7; 8 bases are shared with TRBD2. J lost 5 bases, V lost 4 bases, and 10 bases had no gene match. Germline CDR1 LGHDT, CDR2 YNNKEL (reference sequence). The CDR3 extends over 15 amino acids. The CDR3 DNA follows: TGTGCCAGCAGCCGTCTTGGGACTAGAGGGCACGAGCAGTACTTC. Translated: CASSRLGTRGHEQYF.

Of note for this clonotype: The germline gene is not matched at one end of the junction; a read error may be the cause. The V and J genes are TRBV27 and TRBJ2-1; D call uncertain. Germline V lookup: CDR1 MNHEY, CDR2 SMNVEV (reference sequence). This CDR3 is 13 amino acids long. The CDR3 here is CARSLGSYNEQFF. The CDR3 nucleotides are TGTGCCAGAAGTTTAGGCTCTTACAATGAGCAGTTCTTC.

A note on this clonotype: This clone may be a read error of a much larger clone one base away. The chain joins TRBV6-1 to TRBJ2-2; 15 bases line up with TRBD2. The CDR3 runs to 17 residues. Germline CDR1 reads MNHNS; CDR2 reads SASEGT. CDR3 DNA sequence: TGTGCCAGCAACGGACTAGCGGGAGGGGTCAACACCTGGGAGCTGTTTTTT. Translated: CASNGLAGGVNTWELFF.

Turning to this clonotype: A much larger clone lies a single base off, so this may be a read error. J is TRBJ1-1 and V is TRBV7-2, with a tentative D call TRBD1 (5 bases). This CDR3 spans 13 amino acids. The germline V gene encodes CDR1 SGHTA and CDR2 FQGNSA. The germline V and J ends were trimmed by 6 bases and 3 bases, with 11 bases remaining between them. CDR3 sequence: CASSPRVDTEAFF. The CDR3 nucleotides read TGTGCCAGCAGTCCCAGGGTAGACACTGAAGCTTTCTTT.

This clonotype came up many times. The rearrangement joins TRBV6-1 to TRBJ2-1; D perhaps matches TRBD2 (6 bases). This CDR3 comprises 14 residues. The V gene lost 8 bases and the J gene lost 0 bases, with 11 bases spanning the gap. The germline V gene has CDR1 MNHNS and CDR2 SASEGT. The CDR3 reads CASSRDSSYNEQFF. CDR3 nucleotide sequence: TGTGCCAGCTCCCGGGACTCCTCCTACAATGAGCAGTTCTTC.

Details on this clonotype: A much more abundant neighbour one base away suggests this may be a read error. This sequence joins TRBV28 and TRBJ2-1, with no clear D. The CDR3 is 13 residues long. Germline values: CDR1 MDHEN, CDR2 SYDVKM. This chain's CDR3 is CARSFGGLGEQFF. DNA for the CDR3: TGTGCCAGGAGTTTTGGCGGCTTGGGGGAGCAGTTCTTC.

Note on this clonotype: It may be a read error: a sequence one base away is much more abundant. The V and J genes are TRBV6-2 or TRBV6-3 and TRBJ2-5; TRBD1 might be the D (6 bases). CDR1 is MNHEY, CDR2 SVGEGT, per germline. The CDR3 covers 17 residues. The CDR3 region has the DNA TGTGCCAGCAGTTACAGCGAGGGACACCAGTACCAAGAGACCCAGCACTTC. It is translated as CASSYSEGHQYQETQHF.

A few counts support this clonotype. The rearrangement uses TRBV3-1 and TRBJ2-5; tentative D call: TRBD2 (6 bases). The CDR3 totals 14 residues. Germline V gene lookup returns CDR1 LGHDT and CDR2 YNNKEL (reference sequence). Trimming shortened V by 4 bases and J by 5 bases, and 14 bases separated the two germline ends. The chain's CDR3 is CASSPPAGRETQYF. CDR3 coding DNA: TGTGCCAGCAGCCCCCCAGCGGGCCGGGAGACCCAGTACTTC.

This clonotype was seen many times. The V call is TRBV20-1, the J call TRBJ1-3; no firm D call. Germline V gene data show CDR1 as DFQATT and CDR2 as SNEGSKA (reference sequence). There are 13 residues in the CDR3. The V and J ends lost 5 bases and 2 bases respectively, with 10 bases between them. CDR3 bases: TGCAGTGCTCTGACTGCTACTGGAAACACCATATATTTT. Translation: CSALTATGNTIYF.